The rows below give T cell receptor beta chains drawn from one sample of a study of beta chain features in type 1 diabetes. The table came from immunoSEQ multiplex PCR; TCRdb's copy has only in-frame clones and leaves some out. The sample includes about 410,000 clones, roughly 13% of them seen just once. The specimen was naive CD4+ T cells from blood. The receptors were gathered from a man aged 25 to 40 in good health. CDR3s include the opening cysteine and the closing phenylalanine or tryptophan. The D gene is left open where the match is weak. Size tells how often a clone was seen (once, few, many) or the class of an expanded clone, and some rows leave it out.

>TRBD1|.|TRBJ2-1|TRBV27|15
CASSFDRVTYNEQFF
TGTGCCAGCAGTTTCGACAGGGTCACCTACAATGAGCAGTTCTTC
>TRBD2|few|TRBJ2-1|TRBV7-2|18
CASSPRSGWLAGGYEQFF
TGTGCCAGCAGCCCCCGGTCGGGGTGGCTAGCGGGAGGGTATGAGCAGTTCTTC
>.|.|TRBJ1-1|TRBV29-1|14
CSVGYLQGNTEAFF
TGCAGCGTTGGGTACCTGCAGGGGAACACTGAAGCTTTCTTT
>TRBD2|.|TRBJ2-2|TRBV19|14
CASGSGGNTGELFF
TGTGCCAGTGGATCGGGAGGGAACACCGGGGAGCTGTTTTTT
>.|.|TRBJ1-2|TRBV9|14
CASSVDAGYYGYTF
TGTGCCAGCAGCGTAGATGCAGGGTACTATGGCTACACCTTC
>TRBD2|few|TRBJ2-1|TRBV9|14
CASSVAGAGEPLVF
TGTGCCAGCAGCGTAGCTGGGGCGGGAGAGCCTCTGGTCTTC
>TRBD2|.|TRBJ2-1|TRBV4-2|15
CASSQRAGDYNEQFF
TGTGCCAGCAGCCAACGAGCGGGAGACTACAATGAGCAGTTCTTC
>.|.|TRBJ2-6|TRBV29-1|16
CSVEDWEETGANVLTF
TGCAGCGTTGAAGATTGGGAAGAAACTGGGGCCAACGTCCTGACTTTC
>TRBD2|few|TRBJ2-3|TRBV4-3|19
CASSQDGLAGDTSTDTQYF
TGCGCCAGCAGCCAAGATGGGCTAGCGGGAGATACTAGCACAGATACGCAGTATTTT
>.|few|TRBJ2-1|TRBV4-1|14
CASSQPASRNEQFF
TGCGCCAGCAGCCAGCCAGCGTCGAGGAATGAGCAGTTCTTC
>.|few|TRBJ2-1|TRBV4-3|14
CASSRELGLNEQFF
TGCGCCAGCAGCCGAGAACTTGGGCTGAATGAGCAGTTCTTC
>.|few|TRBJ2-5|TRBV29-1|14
CSVASSTGQETQYF
TGCAGCGTTGCCTCGAGTACTGGACAAGAGACCCAGTACTTC
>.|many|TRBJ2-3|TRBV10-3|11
CAISGGDTQYF
TGTGCCATCAGTGGCGGAGATACGCAGTATTTT
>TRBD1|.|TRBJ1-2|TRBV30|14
CAWMGVGQAYGYTF
TGTGCCTGGATGGGGGTCGGACAGGCCTATGGCTACACCTTC
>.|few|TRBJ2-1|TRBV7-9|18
CASSIQTGLYYSYNEQFF
TGTGCCAGCAGCATCCAGACAGGCCTTTATTACTCCTACAATGAGCAGTTCTTC
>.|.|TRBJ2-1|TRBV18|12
CASSPSTNEQFF
TGTGCCAGCTCCCCTAGTACCAATGAGCAGTTCTTC
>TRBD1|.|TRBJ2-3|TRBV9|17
CASSVGSGQGPTDTQYF
TGTGCCAGCAGCGTAGGTTCGGGACAGGGGCCCACAGATACGCAGTATTTT
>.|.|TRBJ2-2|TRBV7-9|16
CAREIEVVKGTGELFF
TGTGCCAGAGAGATAGAGGTCGTCAAGGGCACCGGGGAGCTGTTTTTT
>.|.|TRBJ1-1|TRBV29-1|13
CSAGGALGTEAFF
TGCAGCGCTGGGGGAGCCCTCGGGACTGAAGCTTTCTTT
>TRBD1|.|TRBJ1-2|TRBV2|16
CASYTKKRTGLYGYTF
TGTGCCAGCTACACGAAAAAGCGGACAGGGCTCTATGGCTACACCTTC
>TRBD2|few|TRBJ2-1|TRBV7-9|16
CSSSPRSSGRIDEQFF
TGTTCCAGCAGCCCAAGGTCTAGCGGGAGGATTGATGAGCAGTTCTTC
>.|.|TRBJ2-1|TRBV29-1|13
CSVAGAAESGHFF
TGCAGCGTTGCCGGAGCCGCCGAAAGCGGGCATTTCTTC
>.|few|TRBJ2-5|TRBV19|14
CASGPFGAEGTQYF
TGTGCCAGTGGCCCATTCGGGGCTGAAGGGACCCAGTACTTC
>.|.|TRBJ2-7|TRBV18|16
CASSPPGVTGSYEQYF
TGTGCCAGCTCACCACCGGGTGTGACGGGGTCCTACGAGCAGTACTTC
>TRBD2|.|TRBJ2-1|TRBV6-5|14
CASNKAGGRNEQFF
TGTGCCAGCAACAAAGCGGGGGGACGGAATGAGCAGTTCTTC
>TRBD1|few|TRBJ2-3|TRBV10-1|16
CASSGGQGPGTDTQYF
TGCGCCAGCAGTGGGGGACAGGGGCCCGGCACAGATACGCAGTATTTT